These T cell receptor beta chains were read from a single sample in a study of siplizumab effects on memory and regulatory T cells. The protocol was immunoSEQ multiplex PCR, while the TCRdb copy is restricted to in-frame clones and leaves out a portion. The sample carries approximately 65,000 clones, 83% recorded once. Sequencing input: memory CD4+ T cells sorted from blood. The receptor source for this set is a human donor in good health. CDR3s include the opening cysteine and the closing phenylalanine or tryptophan. The D gene is left open where the match is weak. The listing skips clone size in some rows; elsewhere it reads once, few, many or a size class.

>TRBV7-8|TRBD1|.|TRBJ1-5
TGTGCCAGCAGCTTAGCGGACAGGGGACGGAATCAGCCCCAGCATTTT
CASSLADRGRNQPQHF
>TRBV6-5|.|.|TRBJ1-6
TGTGCCAGCAGAACCGGGACAAAATATTCACCCCTCCACTTT
CASRTGTKYSPLHF
>TRBV14|TRBD2|.|TRBJ2-7
TGTGCCAGCAGCTTCCGACATGGCGGGAGGGAGGAGCAGTACTTC
CASSFRHGGREEQYF
>TRBV6-5|TRBD2|.|TRBJ2-3
TGTGCCAGCAGACCCGGACTAGCGGGGCGGGATACGCAGTATTTT
CASRPGLAGRDTQYF
>TRBV18|TRBD1|.|TRBJ2-7
TGTGCCAGCTCACCGTCTCTGACAGGGACGGGCGAGCAGTACTTC
CASSPSLTGTGEQYF
>TRBV6-1|.|.|TRBJ2-3
TGTGCCGGGGGAGACTCGCCTAGGGCGCAGTATTTT
CAGGDSPRAQYF
>TRBV2|TRBD1|.|TRBJ1-1
TGTGCCAGCAGACAGGGGCCCACTGAAGCTTTCTTT
CASRQGPTEAFF
>TRBV19|.|.|TRBJ2-7
TGTGAAGGGGAGACCTCCCGGTCCTACGAGCAGTACTTC
CEGETSRSYEQYF
>TRBV19|TRBD1|.|TRBJ1-4
TGTGCCAGTATTTTGTCGGGACAGCCTAATGAAAAACTGTTTTTT
CASILSGQPNEKLFF
>TRBV6-1|.|.|TRBJ2-5
TGTGCCAGCAGTGAAGCTGGTTACGTGAGCGCGGGGACCCAGTACTTC
CASSEAGYVSAGTQYF
>TRBV29-1|TRBD1|.|TRBJ2-1
TGCAGCACCGGGACAGGGGGCATGTACAATGAGCAGTTCTTC
CSTGTGGMYNEQFF
>TRBV23-1|.|.|TRBJ2-5
TGCGCCAGCAGTCAATCAAAAGGAATGGAAGAGACCCAGTACTCTGCGAAGGAAGAGACCCAGTACTTC
CASSQSKGMEETQYSAKEETQYF
>TRBV18|.|.|TRBJ2-7
TGTGCCAGCTCACCAGCGAATGCCTACGAGCAGTACTTC
CASSPANAYEQYF
>TRBV5-1|.|.|TRBJ1-5
TGCGCCAGCAGCTTGGAGGGGGATAGCAATCAGCCCCAGCATTTT
CASSLEGDSNQPQHF
>TRBV6-1|.|.|TRBJ2-7
TGTGCCAGCAACACGGACGGACCCTACGAGCAGTACTTC
CASNTDGPYEQYF
>TRBV5-1|.|.|TRBJ1-4
TGCGCCAGCAGCTTGGGTTCCGGGAACTTTAATGAAAAACTGTTTTTT
CASSLGSGNFNEKLFF
>TRBV4-1|TRBD1|.|TRBJ2-7
TGCGCCAGCAGTCCGGGACAGGGGCCCACCGTCGAGCAGTACTTC
CASSPGQGPTVEQYF
>TRBV9|TRBD1|once|TRBJ1-3
TGTGCCAGCAGCGTAGCTTTTCAGGGGGCCAATGGAAACACCATATATTTT
CASSVAFQGANGNTIYF
>TRBV5-4|TRBD1|.|TRBJ1-2
TGTGCCAGCAGCTTTTCCGGGACAGGGATAAACTATGGCTACACCTTC
CASSFSGTGINYGYTF
>TRBV6-6|TRBD1|.|TRBJ1-4
TGTGCCAGCTGTACAGGGGCCCGTAATGAAAAACTGTTTTTT
CASCTGARNEKLFF
>TRBV6-5|TRBD2|.|TRBJ2-4
TGTGCCAGCGGGAGCGGGGGGGAAAACATTCAGTACTTC
CASGSGGENIQYF
>TRBV7-2|.|.|TRBJ2-7
TGTGCCAGCAGCTTAGTGGCACAGATTCTCTACGAGCAGTACTTC
CASSLVAQILYEQYF